This passage covers 7 T cell receptor beta chains from one sample sequenced in a study of cytomegalovirus exposure and HLA in healthy donors. The PCR ran on 60 Vbeta and 13 Jbeta primers. Profiling relied on immunoSEQ multiplex PCR, and the TCRdb table lists in-frame clones only, not all of them. Among approximately 100,000 clones listed, around 77% were seen once. Sequenced: PBMCs. All receptors derive from a middle-aged man in good health and CMV-seropositive.

The rearrangement uses TRBV9 and TRBJ2-3, with 8 bases that match TRBD2. Germline lookup yields CDR1 SGDLS and CDR2 YYNGEE. J was trimmed by 5 bases and V by 4 bases; bases with no gene match: 9. The CDR3 covers 15 residues. The CDR3 sequence: CASSHRGGAEDTQYF. CDR3 nucleotides: TGTGCCAGCAGCCACCGGGGGGGGGCCGAAGATACGCAGTATTTT.

The chain employs TRBV5-1 and TRBJ1-1, with 7 bases identical to TRBD1. The CDR3 has 16 residues. V lost 4 bases, J lost 1 base, and 10 bases stayed unmatched. Germline V lookup: CDR1 SGHRS, CDR2 YFSETQ. The CDR3 nucleotides read TGCGCCAGCAGCACGCGCGCCGAGGGGGCGAACACTGAAGCTTTCTTT. Protein sequence: CASSTRAEGANTEAFF.

The chain joins TRBV27 to TRBJ1-1; D is ambiguous. The length of the CDR3 is 13 residues. Germline V gene data show CDR1 as MNHEY and CDR2 as SMNVEV (reference sequence). Trimming removed 8 bases from V and 5 bases from J, with 15 bases in between. The CDR3 loop is CASGRVYGTEAFF. The CDR3 coding sequence is TGTGCCAGCGGTCGGGTGTACGGGACTGAAGCTTTCTTT.

The V call is TRBV28, the J call TRBJ1-2; 7 bases are shared with TRBD1. The V and J ends lost 5 bases and 8 bases, in that order; junction bases with no gene match: 11. The CDR3 is made up of 14 amino acids. CDR1 is MDHEN and CDR2 is SYDVKM in the germline V gene. Here the CDR3 reads CASSEQGPVWGYTF. DNA of the CDR3: TGTGCCAGCAGTGAACAGGGGCCGGTCTGGGGCTACACCTTC.

The chain has TRBV7-6 and TRBJ1-4; perhaps TRBD1 as D (6 bases). V shed 0 bases and J shed 4 bases, with 15 bases lying between them. Germline CDR1 reads SGHVS; CDR2 reads FNYEAQ. This CDR3 contains 17 residues. The CDR3 nucleotides are TGTGCCAGCAGCTTAGCGGCCCCGGGACACTTTAATGAAAAACTGTTTTTT. This gives the protein CASSLAAPGHFNEKLFF.

V and J are TRBV7-9 and TRBJ2-5, with a possible D match to TRBD2 (5 bases). This CDR3 is built from 15 residues. Trimming took 1 base from V and 2 from J, leaving 11 bases between them. Germline CDR1 is SEHNR and CDR2 is FQNEAQ (reference sequence). Here the CDR3 reads CASSLGGLAQETQYF. The CDR3 DNA follows: TGTGCCAGCAGCTTAGGAGGGTTAGCTCAAGAGACCCAGTACTTC. Based on the CDR3 plus reference TRBV7-9 and TRBJ2-5, the full variable domain is DTGVSQNPRHKITKRGQNVTFRCDPISEHNRLYWYRQTLGQGPEFLTYFQNEAQLEKSRLLSDRFSAERPKGSFSTLEIQRTEQGDSAMYLCASSLGGLAQETQYFGPGTRLLVL.

The CDR3 DNA reads as TGCGCCAGCAGCGTCCGACTAAACTCAAGGGAGACCCAGTACTTC. Translated: CASSVRLNSRETQYF. The chain carries TRBV4-3 and TRBJ2-5; possibly TRBD2 for D (5 bases). V lost 5 bases, J lost 5 bases, and 18 bases lay in between. Germline V gene sequence: CDR1 LGHNA, CDR2 YSLEER. The CDR3 length is 15 residues.